This TCR beta chain was sequenced during a study of OX40 agonist ivuxolimab in advanced cancers. Study information: The patients' treatment was ivuxolimab, an agonistic anti-OX40 (CD134) antibody.

The study's findings and limits: Both CD4+ and CD8+ T cell populations in blood had undergone clonal expansion by week 6 at 0.1 to 3.0 mg/kg. Researchers report that CD8+ T cells had, on average, more expanded clones than CD4+. Clonal expansion was among the lowest in partial responders at 0.1-3.0 mg/kg, especially CD8+.

Trimming pared 3 bases from V and 3 bases from J, leaving 18 bases between. In germline, CDR1 is LNHDA, CDR2 SQIVND (reference sequence). The CDR3 runs 17 residues. Concerning this clone: Antigen unknown.

Profiled with immunoSEQ multiplex PCR; TCRdb holds only in-frame clones, not every one. The data hold approximately 28,000 clones, with around nine tenths observed a single time. The TCR was taken from an adult with an advanced solid tumor such as melanoma, head and neck, liver or kidney cancer. The specimen comprised CD4+ or CD8+ T cells sorted from blood, sampled in a trial of the OX40 agonist ivuxolimab. The V and J genes are TRBV19 and TRBJ2-1, with D possibly being TRBD2 (6 bases). The chain's CDR3 is CASSITAGDYIYNEQFF. The CDR3 bases are TGTGCCAGTAGTATTACAGCGGGTGACTATATCTACAATGAGCAGTTCTTC.